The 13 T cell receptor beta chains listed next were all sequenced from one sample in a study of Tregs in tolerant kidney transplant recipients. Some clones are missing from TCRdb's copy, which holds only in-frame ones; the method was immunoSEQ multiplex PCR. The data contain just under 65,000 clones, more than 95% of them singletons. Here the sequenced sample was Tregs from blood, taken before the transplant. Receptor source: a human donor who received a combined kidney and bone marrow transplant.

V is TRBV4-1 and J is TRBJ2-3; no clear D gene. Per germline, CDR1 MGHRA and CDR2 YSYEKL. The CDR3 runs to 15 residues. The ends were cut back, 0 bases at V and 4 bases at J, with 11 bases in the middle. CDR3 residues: CASSQEGRGPDTQYF. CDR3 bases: TGCGCCAGCAGCCAAGAAGGTCGAGGCCCAGATACGCAGTATTTT.

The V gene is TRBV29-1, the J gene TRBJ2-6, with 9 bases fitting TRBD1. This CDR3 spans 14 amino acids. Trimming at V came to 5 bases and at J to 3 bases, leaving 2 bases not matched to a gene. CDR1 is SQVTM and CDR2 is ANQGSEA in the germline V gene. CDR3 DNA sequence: TGCAGCGTTACAGGGGGCGTTGGGGCCAACGTCCTGACTTTC. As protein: CSVTGGVGANVLTF.

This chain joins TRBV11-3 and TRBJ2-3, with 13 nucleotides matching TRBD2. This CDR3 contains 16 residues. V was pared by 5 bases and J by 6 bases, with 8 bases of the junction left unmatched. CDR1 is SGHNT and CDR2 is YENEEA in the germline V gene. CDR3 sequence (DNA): TGTGCCAGCAGCCAAGGACTAGCGGGAGTGGTGGATACGCAGTATTTT. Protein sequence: CASSQGLAGVVDTQYF.

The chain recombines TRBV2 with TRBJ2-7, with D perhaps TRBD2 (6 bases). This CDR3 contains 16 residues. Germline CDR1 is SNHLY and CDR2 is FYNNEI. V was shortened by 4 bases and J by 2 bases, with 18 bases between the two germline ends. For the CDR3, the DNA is TGTGCCAGCAGTGGGGCCACTAGCCCGGGCCCCTACGAGCAGTACTTC. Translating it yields CASSGATSPGPYEQYF. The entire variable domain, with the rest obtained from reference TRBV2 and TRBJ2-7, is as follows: EPEVTQTPSHQVTQMGQEVILRCVPISNHLYFYWYRQILGQKVEFLVSFYNNEISEKSEIFDDQFSVERPDGSNFTLKIRSTKLEDSAMYFCASSGATSPGPYEQYFGPGTRLTVT.

DNA of the CDR3: TGCGCCAGCAGCCAAGACAGGCTTTCTGCCGAGCAGTACTTC. Translation: CASSQDRLSAEQYF. V and J are TRBV4-1 and TRBJ2-7, with D uncertain. Trimming cost V 0 bases and J 6 bases, with 12 bases left between them. The CDR3 spans 14 residues. CDR1 and CDR2 (germline): MGHRA, YSYEKL.

The CDR3: CASSLGGTYYGYTF. DNA of the CDR3: TGTGCCAGCAGTTTAGGTGGCACATACTATGGCTACACCTTC. The chain employs TRBV28 and TRBJ1-2; no firm D call. The germline gives CDR1 MDHEN, CDR2 SYDVKM. This CDR3 contains 14 residues. Trimming took off 2 bases at V and 3 bases at J, with 10 bases between the two ends.

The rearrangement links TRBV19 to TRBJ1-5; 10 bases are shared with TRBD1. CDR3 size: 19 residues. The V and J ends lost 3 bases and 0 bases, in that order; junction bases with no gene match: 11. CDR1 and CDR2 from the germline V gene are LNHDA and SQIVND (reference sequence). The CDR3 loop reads CASSIQWTGGAGSNQPQHF. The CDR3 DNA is TGTGCCAGTAGTATTCAATGGACAGGGGGTGCGGGTAGCAATCAGCCCCAGCATTTT.

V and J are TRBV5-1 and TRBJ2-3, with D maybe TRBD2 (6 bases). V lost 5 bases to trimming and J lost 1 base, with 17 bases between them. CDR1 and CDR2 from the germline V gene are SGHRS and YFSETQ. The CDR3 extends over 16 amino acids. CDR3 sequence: CASSSGLASGTDTQYF. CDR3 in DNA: TGCGCCAGCAGTTCAGGACTTGCTAGCGGCACAGATACGCAGTATTTT.

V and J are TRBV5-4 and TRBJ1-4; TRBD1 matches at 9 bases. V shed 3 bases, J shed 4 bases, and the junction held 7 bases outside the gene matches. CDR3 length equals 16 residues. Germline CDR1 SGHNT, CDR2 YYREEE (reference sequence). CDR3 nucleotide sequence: TGTGCCAGCAGCTCCAACAGGGGGCGAATTAATGAAAAACTGTTTTTT. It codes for CASSSNRGRINEKLFF.

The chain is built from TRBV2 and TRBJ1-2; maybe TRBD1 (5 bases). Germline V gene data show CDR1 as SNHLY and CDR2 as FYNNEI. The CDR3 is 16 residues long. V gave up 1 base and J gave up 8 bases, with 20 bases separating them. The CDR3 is CASSEGWGVRAVGYTF. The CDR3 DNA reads TGTGCCAGCAGTGAAGGTTGGGGGGTACGCGCCGTAGGCTACACCTTC.

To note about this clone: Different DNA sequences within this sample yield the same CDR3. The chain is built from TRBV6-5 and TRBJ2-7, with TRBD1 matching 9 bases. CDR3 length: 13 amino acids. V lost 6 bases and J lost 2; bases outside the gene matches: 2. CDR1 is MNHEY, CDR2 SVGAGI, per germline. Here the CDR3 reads CASSRDRAYEQYF. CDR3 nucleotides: TGTGCCAGCAGCCGGGACAGGGCCTACGAGCAGTACTTC.

The CDR3 spells CASSSAGTGAYEQYF. The CDR3 region has the DNA TGTGCCAGCAGCTCTGCCGGGACGGGAGCCTACGAGCAGTACTTC. The chain joins TRBV7-2 to TRBJ2-7, with D possibly TRBD2 on 6 matching bases. Per germline, CDR1 SGHTA and CDR2 FQGNSA. CDR3 length: 15 amino acids. Trimming removed 4 bases at V and 2 bases at J, with 15 bases between. Full variable domain (outside the CDR3, taken from reference TRBV7-2 and TRBJ2-7): GAGVSQSPSNKVTEKGKDVELRCDPISGHTALYWYRQSLGQGLEFLIYFQGNSAPDKSGLPSDRFSAERTGGSVSTLTIQRTQQEDSAVYLCASSSAGTGAYEQYFGPGTRLTVT.

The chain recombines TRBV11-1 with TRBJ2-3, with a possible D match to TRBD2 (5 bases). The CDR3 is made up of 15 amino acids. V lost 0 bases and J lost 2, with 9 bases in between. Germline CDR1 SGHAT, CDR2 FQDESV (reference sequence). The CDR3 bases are TGTGCCAGCAGCTTAGCCCGGGGTGTCACAGATACGCAGTATTTT. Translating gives CASSLARGVTDTQYF.